This TCR beta chain was sequenced for a study of blood T cells in healthy people across ages. Study-wide points: Age advanced and TCR beta diversity per million T cells fell, roughly linearly. Donor CMV status, an unknown factor, possibly confounded changes in expanded clonotypes.

V was clipped by 4 bases and J by 0 bases, with 12 bases between them. The length of the CDR3 is 15 residues. In germline, CDR1 is SGHVS, CDR2 FNYEAQ. As for this clonotype: The antigen remains undetermined.

Then a second PCR, running roughly 7 to 11 cycles, was carried out with a sample-barcoded 5' primer and a J-beta primer mix. Each TCR beta cDNA got a 12-nucleotide random molecular identifier. TCRdb fed the 5' RACE reads into MiXCR, producing one record per CDR3 protein. The repertoire includes hundreds of thousands of distinct CDR3 sequences, just over 55% of them detected once, and around 24% sits in the top ten. J is TRBJ2-5 and V is TRBV7-6; D call uncertain. The receptor comes from a man aged 35 to 55 in good health. Sequencing used blood. CDR3 region: CASSSGVLYQETQYF. The CDR3 bases are TGTGCCAGCAGCTCTGGAGTATTGTACCAAGAGACCCAGTACTTC.